This is a list of T cell receptor beta chains from one sample in a study of T cell responses to AZD1222 COVID-19 vaccine. TCRdb's copy holds only in-frame clones and misses some; the assay was immunoSEQ multiplex PCR. In the table there are about 120,000 clones, 91% of which are singletons. The sequencing here drew on peripheral blood, taken on day 0 of AZD1222 vaccination. These receptors came from an adult in good health. Both conserved end residues are part of each CDR3. A D gene is named only where the DNA matches it firmly. Only part of the rows carry a size: once, few, many, or a class if the clone is expanded.

>TRBD1|TRBJ1-3|TRBV7-6|-
TGTGCCAGCAGCTCTACGACAGGGTCCTTGGGTGGAAACACCATATATTTT
CASSSTTGSLGGNTIYF
>-|TRBJ2-1|TRBV29-1|-
TGCAGCGCAATACACAATGAGCAGTTCTTC
CSAIHNEQFF
>TRBD2|TRBJ2-7|TRBV7-3|-
TGTGCCAGCAGCTTAGGTGTGGGACTACGGCCCTACGAGCAGTACTTC
CASSLGVGLRPYEQYF
>-|TRBJ1-5|TRBV19|-
TGTGCCAGTAGTAGTGGGCAGCCCCAGCATTTT
CASSSGQPQHF
>-|TRBJ1-2|TRBV12-3/TRBV12-4|-
TGTGCCAGCACAGGGAGGCTTAACTATGGCTACACCTTC
CASTGRLNYGYTF
>-|TRBJ2-3|TRBV29-1|-
TGCAGCTTGGGACCGAGCACCCGCACAGATACGCAGTATTTT
CSLGPSTRTDTQYF
>TRBD1|TRBJ1-2|TRBV30|-
TGTGCCTGGCTGGGGACAGGGGTATATGGCTACACCTTC
CAWLGTGVYGYTF
>-|TRBJ1-1|TRBV6-1|-
TGTGCCAGCAGTGAAAGGAGGAAGGGGAACACTGAAGCTTTCTTT
CASSERRKGNTEAFF
>-|TRBJ1-2|TRBV28|-
TGTGCCAGCAGTGTCAGTTATGGCTACACCTTC
CASSVSYGYTF
>TRBD1|TRBJ1-1|TRBV5-4|-
TGTGCCAGCAGTCTCTTCGGATCCGGGACAGCAAACACTGAAGCTTTCTTT
CASSLFGSGTANTEAFF
>TRBD1|TRBJ2-1|TRBV19|-
TGTGCCACTCGGCCTCACAGGGGAGATGAGCAGTTCTTC
CATRPHRGDEQFF
>-|TRBJ1-3|TRBV6-6|-
TGTGCCAGCAGTTACTCGGGAGTCCCTAAATGGGTTTTT
CASSYSGVPKWVF
>TRBD2|TRBJ2-1|TRBV12-3/TRBV12-4|-
TGTGCCACTCGGACTAGCGGCAATGAGCAGTTCTTC
CATRTSGNEQFF
>-|TRBJ1-1|TRBV20-1|-
TGCAGTGCTAGAACAGGGCTCCCCCATTTCTTT
CSARTGLPHFF
>TRBD1|TRBJ1-2|TRBV6-5|-
TGTGCCAGCAGTTATCCAACAGGGGGGGACTATGGCTACACCTTC
CASSYPTGGDYGYTF
>-|TRBJ1-4|TRBV5-1|-
TGCGCCAGCAGCTTGATTCCTGGGACGGCCCAGGAACTGTTTTTT
CASSLIPGTAQELFF
>TRBD1|TRBJ1-2|TRBV6-4|-
TGTGCCAGCAGTCGACAGGGCTCGGGATATAACTATGGCTACACCTTC
CASSRQGSGYNYGYTF
>TRBD1|TRBJ2-7|TRBV28|-
TGTGCCAGCAGTTTAGTCCACAGGGGGCAGTACGAGCAGTACTTC
CASSLVHRGQYEQYF
>-|TRBJ2-7|TRBV2|once
TGTGCCATCCGTACCTACGAGCAGTACTTC
CAIRTYEQYF
>-|TRBJ2-1|TRBV2|-
TGTGCCAGCAGGGAGAAGTCCTACAATGAGCAGTTCTTC
CASREKSYNEQFF
>-|TRBJ1-5|TRBV3-1/TRBV3-2|-
TGTGCCAGCAGCCCCGAGGGCCGTCGGCCCCAGCATTTT
CASSPEGRRPQHF
>-|TRBJ2-1|TRBV11-1|-
TGTGCCAGCAGCGCCCAGGGGTTAAATGAGCAGTTCTTC
CASSAQGLNEQFF
>-|TRBJ1-2|TRBV2|once
TGTGCCAGGGAAGAGGAGGGTGCGCTTCGTGGCTACACCTTC
CAREEEGALRGYTF